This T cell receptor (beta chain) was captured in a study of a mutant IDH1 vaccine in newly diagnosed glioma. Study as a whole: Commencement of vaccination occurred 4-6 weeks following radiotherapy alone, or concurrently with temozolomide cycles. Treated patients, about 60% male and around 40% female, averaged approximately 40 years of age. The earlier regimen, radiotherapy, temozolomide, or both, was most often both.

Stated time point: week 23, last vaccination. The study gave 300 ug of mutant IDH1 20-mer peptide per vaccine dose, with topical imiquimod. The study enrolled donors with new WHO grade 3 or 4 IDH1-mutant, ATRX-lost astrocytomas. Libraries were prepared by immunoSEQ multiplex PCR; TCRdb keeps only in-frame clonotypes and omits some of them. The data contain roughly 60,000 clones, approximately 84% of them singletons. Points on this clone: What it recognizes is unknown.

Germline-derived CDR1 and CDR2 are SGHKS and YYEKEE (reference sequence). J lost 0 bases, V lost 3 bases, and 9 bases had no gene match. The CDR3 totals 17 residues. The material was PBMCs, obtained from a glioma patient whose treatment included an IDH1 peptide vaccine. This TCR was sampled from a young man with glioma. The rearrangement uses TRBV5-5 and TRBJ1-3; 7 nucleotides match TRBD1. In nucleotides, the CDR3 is TGTGCCAGCAGCTCCCGGACAGGATTTGCCTCTGGAAACACCATATATTTT. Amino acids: CASSSRTGFASGNTIYF.